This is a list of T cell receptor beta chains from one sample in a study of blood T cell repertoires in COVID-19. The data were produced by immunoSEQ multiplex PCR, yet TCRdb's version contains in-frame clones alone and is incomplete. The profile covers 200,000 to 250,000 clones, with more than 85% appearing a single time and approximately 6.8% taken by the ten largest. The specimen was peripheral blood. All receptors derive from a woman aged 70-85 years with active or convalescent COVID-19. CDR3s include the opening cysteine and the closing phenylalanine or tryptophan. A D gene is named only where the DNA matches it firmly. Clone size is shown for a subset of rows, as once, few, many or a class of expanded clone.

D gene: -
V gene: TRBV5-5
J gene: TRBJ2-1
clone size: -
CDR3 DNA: TGTGCCAGCAGCTTATCGCTGGGCCCCTACAATGAGCAGTTCTTC
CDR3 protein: CASSLSLGPYNEQFF

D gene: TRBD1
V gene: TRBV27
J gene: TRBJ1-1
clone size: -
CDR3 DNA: TGTGCCAGCAGTCTCTCAGACAGGGGGCATCTCACTGAAGCTTTCTTT
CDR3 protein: CASSLSDRGHLTEAFF

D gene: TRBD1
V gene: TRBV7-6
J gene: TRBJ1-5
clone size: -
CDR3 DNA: TGTGCCAGCAGCTTAGGGACAGGGCCCAATCAGCCCCAGCATTTT
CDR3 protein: CASSLGTGPNQPQHF

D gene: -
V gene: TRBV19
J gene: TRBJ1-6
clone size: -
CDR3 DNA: TGTGCCAGTAGTGAGACAGATGGAAATTCACCCCTCCACTTT
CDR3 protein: CASSETDGNSPLHF

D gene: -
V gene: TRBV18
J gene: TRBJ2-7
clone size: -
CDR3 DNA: TGTGCCAGCTCACCACGGGGCAGGGGGAGGTACGAGCAGTACTTC
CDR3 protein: CASSPRGRGRYEQYF

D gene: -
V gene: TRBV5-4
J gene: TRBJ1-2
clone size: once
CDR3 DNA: TGTGCCAGCAGCTTCCCGACGGGACTGAACTATGGCTACACCTTC
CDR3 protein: CASSFPTGLNYGYTF

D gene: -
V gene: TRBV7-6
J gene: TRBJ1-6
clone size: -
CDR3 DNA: TGTGCCAGCAGCTCCCAAAGGGGAAAGCATTCACCCCTCCACTTT
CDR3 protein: CASSSQRGKHSPLHF

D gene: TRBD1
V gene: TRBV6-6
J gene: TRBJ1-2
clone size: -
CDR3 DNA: TGTGCCAGCACCCCGACAGGGGCGCTCTATGGCTACACCTTC
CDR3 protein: CASTPTGALYGYTF

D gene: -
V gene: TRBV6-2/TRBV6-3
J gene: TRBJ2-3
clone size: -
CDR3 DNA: TGTGCCAGCAGTTCTCTCTGGGGCTCAGATACGCAGTATTTT
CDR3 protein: CASSSLWGSDTQYF

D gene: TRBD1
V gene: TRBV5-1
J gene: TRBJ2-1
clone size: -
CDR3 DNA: TGCGCCAGCAGCCAAATTGGGACAGGGCAATTGGGCTACAATGAGCAGTTCTTC
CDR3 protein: CASSQIGTGQLGYNEQFF

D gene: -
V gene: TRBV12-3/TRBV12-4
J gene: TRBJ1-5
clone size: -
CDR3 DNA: TGTGCCAGCACCCCCGGGGGGCGGGAGCCCCAGCATTTT
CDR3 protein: CASTPGGREPQHF

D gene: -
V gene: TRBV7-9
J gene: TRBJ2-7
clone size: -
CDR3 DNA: TGTGCCAGCAGCCCTAACCTCCGGGAGACGGGGGAGCAGTACTTC
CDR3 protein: CASSPNLRETGEQYF

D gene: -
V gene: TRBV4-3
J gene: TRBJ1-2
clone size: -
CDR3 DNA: TGCGCCAGCAGCCAAGTCTCGGGAGGGGTAGGGAACTATGGCTACACCTTC
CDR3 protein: CASSQVSGGVGNYGYTF

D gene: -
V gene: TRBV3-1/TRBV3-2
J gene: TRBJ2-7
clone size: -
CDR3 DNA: TGTGCCAGCAGCCCGACTATGAGCTCCTACGAGCAGTACTTC
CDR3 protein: CASSPTMSSYEQYF

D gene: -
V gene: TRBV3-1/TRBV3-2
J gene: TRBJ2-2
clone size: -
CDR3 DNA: TGTGCCTCCTACCGAAGTGGAGGCGGGGAGCTGTTTTTT
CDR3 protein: CASYRSGGGELFF

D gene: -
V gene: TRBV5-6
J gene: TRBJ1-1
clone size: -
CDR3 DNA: TGTGCCAGCACCAACCCCGGGACAAGAAGGAACACTGAAGCTTTCTTT
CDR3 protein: CASTNPGTRRNTEAFF

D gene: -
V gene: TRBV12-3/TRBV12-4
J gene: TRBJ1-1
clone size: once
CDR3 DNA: TGTGCCAGCAGCGAAGCGGGGCGGACTGAAGCTTTCTTT
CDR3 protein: CASSEAGRTEAFF

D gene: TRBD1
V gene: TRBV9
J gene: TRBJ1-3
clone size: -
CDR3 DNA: TGTGCCAGCAGCGGGACAGGGGGTTTCGGAAACACCATATATTTT
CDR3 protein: CASSGTGGFGNTIYF

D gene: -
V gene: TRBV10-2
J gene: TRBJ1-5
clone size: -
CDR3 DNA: TGCGCCAGCAGTGAGTCGACTCGCGGGGCAAATCAGCCCCAGCATTTT
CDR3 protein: CASSESTRGANQPQHF

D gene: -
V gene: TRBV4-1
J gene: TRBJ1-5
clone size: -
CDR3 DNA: TGCGCCAGCAGCCAAGATTCTGGGAGAAGCAATCAGCCCCAGCATTTT
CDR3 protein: CASSQDSGRSNQPQHF

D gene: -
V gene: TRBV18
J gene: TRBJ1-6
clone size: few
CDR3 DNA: TGTGCCAGCTCACCTAAGAGCTCCTATAATTCACCCCTCCACTTT
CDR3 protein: CASSPKSSYNSPLHF

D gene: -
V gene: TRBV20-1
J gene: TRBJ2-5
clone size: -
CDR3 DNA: TGCAGTGCTAGAGTCCGGGGGACCCAGTACTTC
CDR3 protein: CSARVRGTQYF

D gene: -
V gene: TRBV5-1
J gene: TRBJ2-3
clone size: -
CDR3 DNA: TGCGCCAGCAGCTTGGTAGGGAGGTCGGGCACAGATACGCAGTATTTT
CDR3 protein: CASSLVGRSGTDTQYF

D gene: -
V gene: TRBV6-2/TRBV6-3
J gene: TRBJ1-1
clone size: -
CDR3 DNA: TGTGCCAGCAGTTACCGCCAGGACAGTGAAGCTTTCTTT
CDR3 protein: CASSYRQDSEAFF

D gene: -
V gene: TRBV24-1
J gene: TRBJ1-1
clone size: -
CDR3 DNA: TGTGCCACCAGTGATTCCGGCAGGGAAGAAGCTTTCTTT
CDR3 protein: CATSDSGREEAFF

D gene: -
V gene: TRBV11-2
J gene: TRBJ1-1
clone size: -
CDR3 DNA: TGTGCCAGCAGCTTAACATCCGGACAGCTGAACACTGAAGCTTTCTTT
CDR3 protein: CASSLTSGQLNTEAFF